This T cell receptor (beta chain) was sequenced in a study of type 1 regulatory T cells. Study in general: T-allo10 is a Tr1-enriched, alloantigen-specific CD4 T cell product made in vitro. Findings and limits, study-wide: Compared with non-Tr1 cells, Tr1 cells showed a narrower TCR repertoire.

V dropped 2 bases and J dropped 2 bases, with 4 bases sitting between them. This CDR3 has 13 residues. CDR1 and CDR2 (germline): MNHEY, SVGAGI. TCRdb re-called the reads through MiXCR, storing one row per CDR3 protein. The sample carries over 55,000 distinct CDR3 sequences, around 49% recorded once. This clonotype was seen many times. Antigen specificity is unknown. This clonotype originated in a human donor in good health. The chain links TRBV6-5 to TRBJ2-1, with D hard to call. The sample was cultured non-Tr1 T cells, either the whole culture or a sorted T cell fraction (not recorded which). The CDR3 nucleotides read TGTGCCAGCAGTTACCCCCCCTACAATGAGCAGTTCTTC. It specifies CASSYPPYNEQFF.